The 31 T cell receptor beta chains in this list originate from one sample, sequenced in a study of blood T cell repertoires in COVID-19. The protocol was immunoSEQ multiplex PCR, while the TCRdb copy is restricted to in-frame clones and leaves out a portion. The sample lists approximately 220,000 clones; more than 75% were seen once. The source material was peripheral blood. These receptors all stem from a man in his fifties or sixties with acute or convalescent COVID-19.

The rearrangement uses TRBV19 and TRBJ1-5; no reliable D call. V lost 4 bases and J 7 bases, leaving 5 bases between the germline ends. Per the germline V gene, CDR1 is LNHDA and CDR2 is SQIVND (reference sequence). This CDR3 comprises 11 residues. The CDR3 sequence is CASSRGQPQHF. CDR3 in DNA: TGTGCCAGTAGTAGAGGGCAGCCCCAGCATTTT.

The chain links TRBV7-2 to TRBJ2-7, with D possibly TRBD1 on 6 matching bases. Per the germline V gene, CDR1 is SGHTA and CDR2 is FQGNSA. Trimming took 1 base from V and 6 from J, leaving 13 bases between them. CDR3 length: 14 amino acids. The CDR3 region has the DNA TGTGCCAGCAGCTTAGAAACAGGGTTTCGCGAGCAGTACTTC. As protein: CASSLETGFREQYF.

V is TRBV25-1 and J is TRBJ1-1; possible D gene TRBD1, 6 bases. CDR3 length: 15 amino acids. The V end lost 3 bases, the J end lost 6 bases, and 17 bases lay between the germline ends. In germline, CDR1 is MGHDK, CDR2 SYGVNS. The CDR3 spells CASSDPQGRLAEAFF. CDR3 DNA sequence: TGTGCCAGCAGTGACCCACAGGGTAGGTTGGCTGAAGCTTTCTTT.

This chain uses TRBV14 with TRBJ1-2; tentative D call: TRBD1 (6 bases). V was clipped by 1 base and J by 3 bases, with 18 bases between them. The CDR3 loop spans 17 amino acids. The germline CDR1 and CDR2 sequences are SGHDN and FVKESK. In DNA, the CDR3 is TGTGCCAGCAGCCAAGTCTTCACAGGGCCGCTCTACTATGGCTACACCTTC. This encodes CASSQVFTGPLYYGYTF.

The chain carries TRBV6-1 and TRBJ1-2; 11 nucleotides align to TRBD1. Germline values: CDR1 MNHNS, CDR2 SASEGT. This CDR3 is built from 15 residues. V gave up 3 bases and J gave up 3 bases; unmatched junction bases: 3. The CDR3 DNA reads TGTGCCAGCAGTGAGGGGACAGGGGGAGACTATGGCTACACCTTC. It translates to CASSEGTGGDYGYTF.

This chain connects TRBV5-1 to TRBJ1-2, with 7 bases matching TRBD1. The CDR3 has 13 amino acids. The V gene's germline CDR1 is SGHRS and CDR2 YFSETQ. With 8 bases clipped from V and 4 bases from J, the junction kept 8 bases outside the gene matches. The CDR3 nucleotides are TGCGCCAGTTCTGAAGCAGGGGGCTATGGCTACACCTTC. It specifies CASSEAGGYGYTF.

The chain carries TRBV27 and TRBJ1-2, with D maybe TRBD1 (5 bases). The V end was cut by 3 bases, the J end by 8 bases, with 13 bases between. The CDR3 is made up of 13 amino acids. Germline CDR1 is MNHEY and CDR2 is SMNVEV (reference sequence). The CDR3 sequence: CASSFAGLDGYTF. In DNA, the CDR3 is TGTGCCAGCAGTTTCGCGGGGCTCGACGGCTACACCTTC.

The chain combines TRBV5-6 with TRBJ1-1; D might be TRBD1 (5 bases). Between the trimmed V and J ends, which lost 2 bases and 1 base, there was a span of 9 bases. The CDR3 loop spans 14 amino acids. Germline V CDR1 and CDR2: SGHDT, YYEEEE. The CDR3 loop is CASSFRQGNTEAFF. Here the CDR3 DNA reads TGTGCCAGCAGCTTTAGGCAGGGGAACACTGAAGCTTTCTTT.

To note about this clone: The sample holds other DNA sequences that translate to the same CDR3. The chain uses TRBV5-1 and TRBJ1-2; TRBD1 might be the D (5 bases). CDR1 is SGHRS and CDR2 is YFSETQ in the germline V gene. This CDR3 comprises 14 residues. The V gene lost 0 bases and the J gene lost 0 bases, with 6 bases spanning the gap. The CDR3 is CASSLEGANYGYTF. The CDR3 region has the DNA TGCGCCAGCAGCTTGGAAGGGGCTAACTATGGCTACACCTTC.

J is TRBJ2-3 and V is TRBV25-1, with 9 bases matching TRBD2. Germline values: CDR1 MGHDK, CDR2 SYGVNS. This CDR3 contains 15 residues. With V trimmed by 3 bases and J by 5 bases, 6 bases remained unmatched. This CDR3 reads CASSDLAGNEDTQYF. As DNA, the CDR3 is TGTGCCAGCAGTGACCTAGCGGGGAATGAAGATACGCAGTATTTT.

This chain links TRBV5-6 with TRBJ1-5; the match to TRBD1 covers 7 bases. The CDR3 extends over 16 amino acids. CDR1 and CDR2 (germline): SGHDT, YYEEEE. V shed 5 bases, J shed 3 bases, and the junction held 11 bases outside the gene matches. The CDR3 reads CASSFTGTVTNQPQHF. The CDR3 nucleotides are TGTGCCAGCAGTTTTACCGGGACAGTCACCAATCAGCCCCAGCATTTT.

The CDR3 coding sequence is TGCGCCAGCAGCGGGGGGACAGGTGGGTTGGGCACTGAAGCTTTCTTT. Its translation is CASSGGTGGLGTEAFF. The rearrangement uses TRBV5-1 and TRBJ1-1, with TRBD1 identical over 8 bases. The CDR3 is 16 residues long. Unmatched junction bases numbered 12, after V lost 4 bases and J lost 4 bases. Per the germline V gene, CDR1 is SGHRS and CDR2 is YFSETQ.

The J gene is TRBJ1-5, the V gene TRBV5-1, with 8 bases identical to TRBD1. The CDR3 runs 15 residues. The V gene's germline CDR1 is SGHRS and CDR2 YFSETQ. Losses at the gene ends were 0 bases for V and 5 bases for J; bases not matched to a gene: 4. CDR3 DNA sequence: TGCGCCAGCAGCTTGGGGCAGGGGGCATATCAGCCCCAGCATTTT. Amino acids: CASSLGQGAYQPQHF.

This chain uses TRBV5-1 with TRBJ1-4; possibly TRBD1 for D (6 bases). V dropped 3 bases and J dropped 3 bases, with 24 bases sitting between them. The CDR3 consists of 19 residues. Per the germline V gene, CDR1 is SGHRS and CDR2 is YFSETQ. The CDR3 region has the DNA TGCGCCAGCAGCTCGGGGACCCCAGGGGCCGGCAAGGCTAATGAAAAACTGTTTTTT. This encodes CASSSGTPGAGKANEKLFF.

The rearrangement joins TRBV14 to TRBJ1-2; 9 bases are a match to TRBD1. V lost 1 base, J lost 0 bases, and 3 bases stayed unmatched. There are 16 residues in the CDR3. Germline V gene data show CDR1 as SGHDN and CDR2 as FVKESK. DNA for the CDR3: TGTGCCAGCAGCCAAGGGACAGGGGAAGCTAACTATGGCTACACCTTC. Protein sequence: CASSQGTGEANYGYTF.

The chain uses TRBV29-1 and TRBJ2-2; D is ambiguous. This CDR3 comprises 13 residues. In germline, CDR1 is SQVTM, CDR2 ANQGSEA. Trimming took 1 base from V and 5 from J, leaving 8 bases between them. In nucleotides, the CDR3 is TGCAGCGTTGAAGCAAGGAGAACCGGGGAGCTGTTTTTT. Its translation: CSVEARRTGELFF.

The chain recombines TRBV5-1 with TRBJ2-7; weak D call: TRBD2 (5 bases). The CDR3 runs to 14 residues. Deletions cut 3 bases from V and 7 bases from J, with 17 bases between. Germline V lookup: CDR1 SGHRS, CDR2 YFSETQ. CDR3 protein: CASSSLLGEREQYF. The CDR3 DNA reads TGCGCCAGCAGCTCCCTACTCGGGGAAAGGGAGCAGTACTTC.

Here the CDR3 reads CASSWGTENYGYTF. The CDR3 nucleotides are TGCGCCAGCAGCTGGGGGACAGAGAACTATGGCTACACCTTC. This sequence joins TRBV5-1 and TRBJ1-2, with 7 nucleotides matching TRBD1. Germline assignment: CDR1 SGHRS and CDR2 YFSETQ. There are 14 residues in the CDR3. V lost 3 bases to trimming and J lost 2 bases; unmatched junction nucleotides: 4.

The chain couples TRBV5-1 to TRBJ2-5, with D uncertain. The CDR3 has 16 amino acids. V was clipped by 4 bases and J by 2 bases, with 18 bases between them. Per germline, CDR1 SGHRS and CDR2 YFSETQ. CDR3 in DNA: TGCGCCAGCAGCCGATCGGCCAGGCCTTTACAAGAGACCCAGTACTTC. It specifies CASSRSARPLQETQYF.

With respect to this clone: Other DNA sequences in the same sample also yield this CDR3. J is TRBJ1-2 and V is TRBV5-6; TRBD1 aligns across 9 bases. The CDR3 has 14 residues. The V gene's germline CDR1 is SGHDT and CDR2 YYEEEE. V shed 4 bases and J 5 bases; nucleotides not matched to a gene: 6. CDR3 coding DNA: TGTGCCAGCAGCCCTGGGACAGGGTATTATGGCTACACCTTC. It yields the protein CASSPGTGYYGYTF.

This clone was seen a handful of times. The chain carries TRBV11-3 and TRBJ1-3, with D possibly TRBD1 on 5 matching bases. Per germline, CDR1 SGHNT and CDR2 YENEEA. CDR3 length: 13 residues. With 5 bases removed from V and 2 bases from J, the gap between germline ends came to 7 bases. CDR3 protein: CASSPDTGNTIYF. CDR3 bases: TGTGCCAGCAGCCCGGACACTGGAAACACCATATATTTT.

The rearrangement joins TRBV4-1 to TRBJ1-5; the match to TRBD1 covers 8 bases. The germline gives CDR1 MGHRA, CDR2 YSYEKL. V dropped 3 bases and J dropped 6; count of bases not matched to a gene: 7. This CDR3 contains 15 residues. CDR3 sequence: CASSHDQGAAQPQHF. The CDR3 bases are TGCGCCAGCAGCCATGACCAGGGGGCGGCTCAGCCCCAGCATTTT.

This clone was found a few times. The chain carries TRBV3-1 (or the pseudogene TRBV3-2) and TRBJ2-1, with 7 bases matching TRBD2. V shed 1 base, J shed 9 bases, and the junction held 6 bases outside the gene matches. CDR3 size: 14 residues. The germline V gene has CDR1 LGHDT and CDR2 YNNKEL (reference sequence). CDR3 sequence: CASSQAGGRPEQFF. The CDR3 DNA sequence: TGTGCCAGCAGCCAAGCGGGGGGTCGACCTGAGCAGTTCTTC.

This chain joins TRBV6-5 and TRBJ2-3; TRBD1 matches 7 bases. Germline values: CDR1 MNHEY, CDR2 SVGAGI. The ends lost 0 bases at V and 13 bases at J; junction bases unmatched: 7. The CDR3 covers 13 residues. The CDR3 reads CASSYSRQGAKYF. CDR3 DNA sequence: TGTGCCAGCAGTTACTCCCGACAGGGAGCAAAGTATTTT.

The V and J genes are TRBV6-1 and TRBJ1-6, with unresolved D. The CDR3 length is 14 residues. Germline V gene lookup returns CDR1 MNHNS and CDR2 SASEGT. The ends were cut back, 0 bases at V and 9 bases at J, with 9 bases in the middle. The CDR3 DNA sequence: TGTGCCAGCAGTGAAGCGCTTCGGGGTTCACCCCTCCACTTT. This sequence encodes CASSEALRGSPLHF.

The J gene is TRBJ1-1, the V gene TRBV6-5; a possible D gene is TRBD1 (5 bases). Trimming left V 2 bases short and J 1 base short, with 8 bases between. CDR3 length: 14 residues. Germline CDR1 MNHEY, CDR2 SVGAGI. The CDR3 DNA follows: TGTGCCAGCAGTTACACTGGGGCGAACACTGAAGCTTTCTTT. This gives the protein CASSYTGANTEAFF.

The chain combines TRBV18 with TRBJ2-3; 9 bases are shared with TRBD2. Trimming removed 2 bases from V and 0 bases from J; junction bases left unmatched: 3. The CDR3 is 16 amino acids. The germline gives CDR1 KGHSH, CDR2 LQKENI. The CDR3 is CASSPRLAGSTDTQYF. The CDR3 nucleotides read TGTGCCAGCTCACCAAGGCTAGCGGGGAGCACAGATACGCAGTATTTT.

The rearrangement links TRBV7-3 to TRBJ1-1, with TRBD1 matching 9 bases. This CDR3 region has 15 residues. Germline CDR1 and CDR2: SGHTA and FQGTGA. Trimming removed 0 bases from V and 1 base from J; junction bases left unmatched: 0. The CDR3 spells CASSLTGQGNTEAFF. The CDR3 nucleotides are TGTGCCAGCAGCTTAACGGGACAGGGGAACACTGAAGCTTTCTTT. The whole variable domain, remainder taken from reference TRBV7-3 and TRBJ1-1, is GAGVSQTPSNKVTEKGKYVELRCDPISGHTALYWYRQSLGQGPEFLIYFQGTGAADDSGLPNDRFFAVRPEGSVSTLKIQRTERGDSAVYLCASSLTGQGNTEAFFGQGTRLTVV.

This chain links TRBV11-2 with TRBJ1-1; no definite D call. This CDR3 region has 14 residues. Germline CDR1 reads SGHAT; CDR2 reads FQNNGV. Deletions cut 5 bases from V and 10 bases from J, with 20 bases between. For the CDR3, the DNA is TGTGCCAGCAGCCGCGCCGGGAACAGACATGTAGCTTTCTTT. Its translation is CASSRAGNRHVAFF.

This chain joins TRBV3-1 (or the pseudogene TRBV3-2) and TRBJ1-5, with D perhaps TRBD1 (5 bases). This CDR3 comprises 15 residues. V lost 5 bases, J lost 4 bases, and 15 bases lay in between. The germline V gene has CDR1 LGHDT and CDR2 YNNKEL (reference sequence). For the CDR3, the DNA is TGTGCCAGCAGCGGCGGGGGGACTGTTAATCAGCCCCAGCATTTT. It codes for CASSGGGTVNQPQHF.

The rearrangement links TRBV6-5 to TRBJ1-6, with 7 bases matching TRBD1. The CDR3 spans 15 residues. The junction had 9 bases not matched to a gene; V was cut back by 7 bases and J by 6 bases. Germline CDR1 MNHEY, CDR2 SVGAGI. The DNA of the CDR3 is TGTGCCAGCACTTGGTCGGGACAGAGTAATTCACCCCTCCACTTT. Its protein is CASTWSGQSNSPLHF.